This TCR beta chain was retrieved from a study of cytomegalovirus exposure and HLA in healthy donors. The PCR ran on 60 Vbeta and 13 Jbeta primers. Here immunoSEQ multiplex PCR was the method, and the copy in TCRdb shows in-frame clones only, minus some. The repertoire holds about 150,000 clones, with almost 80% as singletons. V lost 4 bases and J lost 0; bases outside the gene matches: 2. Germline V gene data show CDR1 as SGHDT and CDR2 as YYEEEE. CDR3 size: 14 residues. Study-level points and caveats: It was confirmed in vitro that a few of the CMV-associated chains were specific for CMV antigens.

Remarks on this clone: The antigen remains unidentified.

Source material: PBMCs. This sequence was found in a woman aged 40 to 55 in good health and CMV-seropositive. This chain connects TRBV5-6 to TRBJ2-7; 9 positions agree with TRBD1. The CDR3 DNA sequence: TGTGCCAGCAGCCGACAGGGGGGCTCCTACGAGCAGTACTTC. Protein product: CASSRQGGSYEQYF. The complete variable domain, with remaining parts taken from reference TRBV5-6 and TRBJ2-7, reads DAGVTQSPTHLIKTRGQQVTLRCSPKSGHDTVSWYQQALGQGPQFIFQYYEEEERQRGNFPDRFSGHQFPNYSSELNVNALLLGDSALYLCASSRQGGSYEQYFGPGTRLTVT.